This passage covers 25 T cell receptor beta chains from one sample sequenced in a study of blood T cells in healthy people across ages. Then a second PCR, running roughly 7 to 11 cycles, was carried out with a sample-barcoded 5' primer and a J-beta primer mix. From the 5' RACE reads, TCRdb called clonotypes with MiXCR, one entry per CDR3 protein. The table lists about 1.8 million distinct CDR3 sequences, 49% of them singletons. The sequencing sample was made of blood. These receptor sequences come from a woman in her forties in good health.

The J gene is TRBJ2-4, the V gene TRBV6-2 or TRBV6-3; no definite D call. Germline V gene data show CDR1 as MNHEY and CDR2 as SVGEGT. The CDR3 loop spans 12 amino acids. The V and J ends lost 2 bases and 8 bases respectively, with 7 bases between them. This chain's CDR3 is CASSYVGYIQYF. The CDR3 DNA reads as TGTGCCAGCAGTTACGTCGGGTACATTCAGTACTTC.

In its sample, this clonotype was seen once. V gene TRBV5-1 combines with J gene TRBJ2-3; 7 nucleotides agree with TRBD2. This CDR3 region has 17 residues. The ends lost 4 bases at V and 4 bases at J; junction bases unmatched: 15. CDR1 SGHRS and CDR2 YFSETQ come from the germline V gene. CDR3 loop: CASSPVGGGTKADTQYF. The CDR3 region has the DNA TGCGCCAGCAGCCCTGTTGGGGGAGGGACCAAGGCAGATACGCAGTATTTT.

There are a few counts of this clonotype. This chain joins TRBV7-2 and TRBJ1-5; D gene ambiguous. The germline V gene encodes CDR1 SGHTA and CDR2 FQGNSA. The CDR3 covers 15 residues. Trimming removed 5 bases from V and 3 bases from J, with 14 bases in between. The DNA of the CDR3 is TGTGCCAGCAGCGCTGGAGGGTCTTCCAATCAGCCCCAGCATTTT. Protein sequence: CASSAGGSSNQPQHF.

This sequence joins TRBV4-2 and TRBJ1-1, with D unresolved. Trimming took 1 base from V and 1 from J, leaving 4 bases between them. CDR3 length: 13 residues. Germline values: CDR1 LGHNA, CDR2 YNFKEQ. The CDR3 reads CASSQVKNTEAFF. Written as DNA, the CDR3 is TGTGCCAGCAGCCAAGTGAAGAACACTGAAGCTTTCTTT.

This chain joins TRBV7-8 and TRBJ2-5; 9 bases line up with TRBD2. TRBJ2-7 matches the DNA end more closely, so the J call is doubtful. The CDR3 contains 15 residues. In germline, CDR1 is SGHVS, CDR2 FQNEAQ. CDR3 sequence reads: CASSFSGGESYEQYF. The CDR3 nucleotides read TGTGCCAGCAGCTTTAGCGGGGGCGAAAGCTACGAGCAGTACTTC.

The sample holds many counts of this clonotype. The V and J genes are TRBV28 and TRBJ2-7, with D unresolved. The CDR3 totals 14 residues. V was shortened by 5 bases and J by 2 bases, with 13 bases between the two germline ends. Germline V lookup: CDR1 MDHEN, CDR2 SYDVKM. The CDR3 spells CASSRPNPPYEQYF. CDR3 in DNA: TGTGCCAGCAGTCGACCCAACCCACCCTACGAGCAGTACTTC.

The chain employs TRBV9 and TRBJ2-7; 9 nucleotides agree with TRBD1. Germline V gene data show CDR1 as SGDLS and CDR2 as YYNGEE. This CDR3 contains 15 residues. Trimming cost V 3 bases and J 2 bases; bases outside gene matches: 6. CDR3 DNA sequence: TGTGCCAGCAGCGGGGGACAGGGATTTACCTACGAGCAGTACTTC. Encoded protein: CASSGGQGFTYEQYF.

The rearrangement uses TRBV18 and TRBJ2-7, with a tentative D call TRBD1 (5 bases). The DNA matches TRBJ2-5 better at its end, which makes the J call doubtful. This CDR3 is 13 amino acids long. Germline CDR1 is KGHSH and CDR2 is LQKENI. DNA of the CDR3: TGTGCCAGCTCAACTTCCCCAGGGGAGACCCAGTACTTC. It codes for CASSTSPGETQYF.

The chain carries TRBV10-3 and TRBJ2-3, with D uncertain. The germline CDR1 and CDR2 sequences are ENHRY and SYGVKD. CDR3 length equals 13 residues. Deletions cut 6 bases from V and 2 bases from J, with 9 bases between. CDR3 nucleotide sequence: TGTGCCATCAGGACACCCTCCACAGATACGCAGTATTTT. Translated: CAIRTPSTDTQYF.

This clonotype was picked up a small number of times. This sequence joins TRBV12-3 or TRBV12-4 and TRBJ2-7; D may be TRBD2 (6 bases). The V end was cut by 3 bases, the J end by 2 bases, with 14 bases between. The CDR3 extends over 15 amino acids. This CDR3 reads CASSFGAGRAYEQYF. The CDR3 region has the DNA TGTGCCAGCAGTTTCGGGGCGGGGCGTGCCTACGAGCAGTACTTC.

This rearrangement joins TRBV7-3 to TRBJ1-2; D is possibly TRBD1 (5 bases). V was shortened by 3 bases and J by 7 bases, with 9 bases between the two germline ends. CDR1 and CDR2 from the germline V gene are SGHTA and FQGTGA. This CDR3 spans 12 amino acids. The CDR3, as DNA: TGTGCCAGCAGCTTGGAGGGGACTGGCTACACCTTC. Its protein is CASSLEGTGYTF.

The chain has TRBV7-2 and TRBJ1-6; a weak D match, TRBD1 (5 bases). CDR1 is SGHTA, CDR2 FQGNSA, per germline. This CDR3 spans 17 amino acids. V shed 1 base and J shed 1 base, with 11 bases lying between them. The CDR3 spells CASSLGGGNSYNSPLHF. CDR3 bases: TGTGCCAGCAGCTTAGGGGGCGGTAATTCCTATAATTCACCCCTCCACTTT.

This clonotype came up a few times. This chain connects TRBV5-1 to TRBJ2-1; TRBD2 aligns across 9 bases. V was clipped by 3 bases and J by 8 bases; unmatched bases: 15. In germline, CDR1 is SGHRS, CDR2 YFSETQ. The CDR3 is made up of 17 amino acids. Here the CDR3 reads CASSSDNAGGQVDEQFF. The CDR3 nucleotides are TGCGCCAGCAGCTCGGATAACGCGGGGGGGCAGGTGGATGAGCAGTTCTTC.

V and J are TRBV20-1 and TRBJ2-7; possible D gene TRBD2, 6 bases. The V gene's germline CDR1 is DFQATT and CDR2 SNEGSKA (reference sequence). The V end was cut by 5 bases, the J end by 6 bases, with 17 bases between. The CDR3 spans 13 residues. This CDR3 is CSAPPAGLTEQYF. CDR3 bases: TGCAGTGCTCCTCCGGCGGGGCTGACCGAGCAGTACTTC.

The chain links TRBV28 to TRBJ2-5; either TRBD1 or TRBD2 may supply D (5 bases each). Trimming removed 4 bases at V and 5 bases at J, with 14 bases between. The CDR3 loop spans 14 amino acids. In germline, CDR1 is MDHEN, CDR2 SYDVKM. This CDR3 reads CASSSGTPLETQYF. CDR3 nucleotides: TGTGCCAGCAGTTCCGGGACCCCCTTGGAGACCCAGTACTTC.

The V gene is TRBV20-1, the J gene TRBJ2-4, with D uncertain. The end of the DNA aligns better with TRBJ2-7, so the J call may be wrong. Germline CDR1 reads DFQATT; CDR2 reads SNEGSKA (reference sequence). This CDR3 contains 15 residues. CDR3 loop: CSARGPPWWTDEQYF. The CDR3 region has the DNA TGCAGTGCTAGAGGCCCTCCTTGGTGGACGGACGAGCAGTACTTC.

The V call is TRBV6-5, the J call TRBJ1-1; TRBD1 might be the D (5 bases). In germline, CDR1 is MNHEY, CDR2 SVGAGI. V was trimmed by 9 bases and J by 0 bases, leaving 14 bases between them. The CDR3 runs to 14 residues. The CDR3 spells CASRQTTVNTEAFF. In nucleotides, the CDR3 is TGTGCCAGTAGACAAACGACAGTGAACACTGAAGCTTTCTTT.

The chain combines TRBV13 with TRBJ2-1; 14 positions agree with TRBD2. Germline CDR1 reads PRHDT; CDR2 reads FYEKMQ (reference sequence). The trim removed 6 bases at V and 4 bases at J, leaving 11 bases unmatched. There are 18 residues in the CDR3. CDR3 coding DNA: TGTGCCAGCAGTCCGGGGACTAGCGGGGGCCAAAAGTACAATGAGCAGTTCTTC. Translating it yields CASSPGTSGGQKYNEQFF.

This clonotype occurred a few times. The chain joins TRBV7-6 to TRBJ2-4, with 12 positions matching TRBD2. The CDR3 extends over 14 amino acids. The V and J ends lost 5 bases and 8 bases, in that order; junction bases with no gene match: 4. Germline V lookup: CDR1 SGHVS, CDR2 FNYEAQ. The CDR3 sequence: CASSRTSGDDIQYF. For the CDR3, the DNA is TGTGCCAGCAGCCGGACTAGCGGGGACGACATTCAGTACTTC.

This clonotype came up a few times. V gene TRBV20-1 combines with J gene TRBJ2-3; 8 positions agree with TRBD2. Germline V gene data show CDR1 as DFQATT and CDR2 as SNEGSKA (reference sequence). With 0 bases clipped from V and 2 bases from J, the junction kept 10 bases outside the gene matches. This CDR3 spans 17 amino acids. The CDR3 here is CSAREVGGRSYTDTQYF. As DNA, the CDR3 is TGCAGTGCTAGAGAAGTTGGCGGGAGGAGTTACACAGATACGCAGTATTTT.

This clonotype was found a few times. The chain carries TRBV29-1 and TRBJ1-1; D not resolved. Germline CDR1 SQVTM, CDR2 ANQGSEA. CDR3 length: 12 amino acids. The V and J ends lost 8 bases and 1 base respectively, with 11 bases between them. CDR3 amino acids: CSWRGGNTEAFF. CDR3 DNA sequence: TGCAGCTGGCGAGGAGGGAACACTGAAGCTTTCTTT.

This clonotype turned up a few times. The rearrangement uses TRBV20-1 and TRBJ2-7; 7 bases are shared with TRBD2. From germline, CDR1 is DFQATT and CDR2 SNEGSKA (reference sequence). The CDR3 sequence is 13 residues long. V trimming: 6 bases; J trimming: 0 bases; junction bases outside the gene matches: 5. The CDR3 reads CSANGGGSYEQYF. CDR3 bases: TGCAGTGCCAATGGGGGGGGCTCCTACGAGCAGTACTTC.

V gene TRBV4-2 combines with J gene TRBJ1-2; 8 bases fit TRBD1. With 0 bases clipped from V and 4 bases from J, the junction kept 4 bases outside the gene matches. The CDR3 sequence is 15 residues long. From germline, CDR1 is LGHNA and CDR2 YNFKEQ. The CDR3 reads CASSQERTGGYGYTF. The CDR3, as DNA: TGTGCCAGCAGCCAAGAGAGAACAGGGGGCTATGGCTACACCTTC.

CDR3: CASKRTGGPYGYTF. The DNA for the CDR3 is TGTGCCAGCAAGCGGACAGGGGGCCCCTATGGCTACACCTTC. This chain links TRBV9 with TRBJ1-2, with 11 bases identical to TRBD1. The J segment lost 4 bases and the V segment lost 6 bases, leaving 5 bases of the junction unmatched. In germline, CDR1 is SGDLS, CDR2 YYNGEE. The length of the CDR3 is 14 residues.

This chain links TRBV9 with TRBJ1-2; D is ambiguous. The V end was cut by 1 base, the J end by 4 bases, with 8 bases between. In germline, CDR1 is SGDLS, CDR2 YYNGEE. This CDR3 has 13 amino acids. CDR3 in amino acids: CASSVYGSYGYTF. Here the CDR3 DNA reads TGTGCCAGCAGCGTATACGGGAGCTATGGCTACACCTTC.